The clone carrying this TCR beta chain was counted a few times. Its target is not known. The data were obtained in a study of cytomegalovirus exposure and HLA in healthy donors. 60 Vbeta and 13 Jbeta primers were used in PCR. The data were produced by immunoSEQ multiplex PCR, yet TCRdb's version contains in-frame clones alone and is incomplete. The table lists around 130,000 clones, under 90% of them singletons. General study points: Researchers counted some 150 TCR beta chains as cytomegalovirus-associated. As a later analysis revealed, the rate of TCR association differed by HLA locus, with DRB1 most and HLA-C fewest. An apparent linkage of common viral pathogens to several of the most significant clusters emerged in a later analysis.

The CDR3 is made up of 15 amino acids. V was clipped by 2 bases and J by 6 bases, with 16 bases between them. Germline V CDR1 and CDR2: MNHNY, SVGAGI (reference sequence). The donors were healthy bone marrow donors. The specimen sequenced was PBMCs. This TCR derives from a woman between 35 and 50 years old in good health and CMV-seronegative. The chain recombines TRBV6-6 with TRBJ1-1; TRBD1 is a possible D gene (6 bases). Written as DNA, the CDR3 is TGTGCCAGCAGTTACGAGGGGGGGCTGGACCCTGAAGCTTTCTTT. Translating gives CASSYEGGLDPEAFF.